This TCR beta chain is from a study of T cell changes during pregnancy in multiple sclerosis (dated by TCRdb to about 2019). Regarding the study in general: In women with multiple sclerosis, the researchers looked at how the T cell repertoire shifted as pregnancy progressed.

The method behind the library was the immunoSEQ multiplex PCR assay. TCRdb stores this immuneACCESS table with in-frame sequences only. Part of the clones is absent; in the studies checked, under half of the shortfall reflects unresolved V genes, and no reason is known for the rest. This sample is represented by about 40,000 clones; about nine tenths of them were singletons. The top ten clones comprise over 0.4% of the sample. A remark on this clone: It lacks a known antigen. Base qualities are missing; no much larger clone stands one base away.

The sequenced sample was CD4+ T cells from peripheral blood mononuclear cells, obtained in the third trimester of pregnancy. The origin of this receptor is a female donor in good health, enrolled as a control in a pregnancy study.

CDR3 protein: CASALGTGPLLAEAFF. The bases are TGTGCCAGTGCGTTGGGGACAGGGCCTCTTTTGGCTGAAGCTTTCTTT. The sequence is built from TRBV28 and TRBJ1-1, with TRBD1 identical over 9 junction bases. V and J are trimmed by 9 bases and 6 bases, and the gene matches miss 17 bases of the junction. Taken from cysteine to phenylalanine, the CDR3 has 16 residues. Of the read, only the CDR3 DNA is kept; its 48 bases are in frame from base 1. According to the germline V gene, CDR1 reads MDHEN and CDR2 reads SYDVKM.